This is a list of T cell receptor beta chains from one sample in a study of shared clonotypes between healthy human individuals. The data were produced by immunoSEQ multiplex PCR, yet TCRdb's version contains in-frame clones alone and is incomplete. The sample has roughly 2.1 million clones, about 92% seen once. Sequencing was done on a sample of naive CD8+ T cells from PBMCs. Every receptor here comes from a man aged 18 to 35 in good health. Some clones in this sample may be carry-over from other donors' samples. The CDR3 runs from the conserved cysteine through the conserved F or W. A D gene is named only where the DNA matches it firmly. Clone size is shown for a subset of rows, as once, few, many or a class of expanded clone.

J gene: TRBJ1-1; D gene: -; clone size: once; V gene: TRBV29-1; CDR3 length: 12; CDR3 protein: CSVNTMGQKAFF; CDR3 DNA: TGCAGCGTTAATACTATGGGCCAAAAAGCTTTCTTT
J gene: TRBJ2-3; D gene: TRBD2; clone size: once; V gene: TRBV4-1; CDR3 length: 19; CDR3 protein: CASSQESAGGFLSTDTQYF; CDR3 DNA: TGCGCCAGCAGCCAAGAATCAGCGGGAGGGTTTCTTAGCACAGATACGCAGTATTTT
J gene: TRBJ2-7; D gene: -; clone size: -; V gene: TRBV28; CDR3 length: 11; CDR3 protein: CASTAGYEQYF; CDR3 DNA: TGTGCCAGCACCGCCGGGTACGAGCAGTACTTC
J gene: TRBJ1-5; D gene: -; clone size: -; V gene: TRBV27; CDR3 length: 17; CDR3 protein: CASSLYPRNYSNQPQHF; CDR3 DNA: TGTGCCAGCAGTTTATACCCAAGGAATTATAGCAATCAGCCCCAGCATTTT
J gene: TRBJ2-7; D gene: TRBD2; clone size: -; V gene: TRBV6-1; CDR3 length: 15; CDR3 protein: CASSETSGRAWEQYF; CDR3 DNA: TGTGCCAGCAGTGAGACTAGCGGGAGGGCCTGGGAGCAGTACTTC
J gene: TRBJ1-1; D gene: -; clone size: -; V gene: TRBV28; CDR3 length: 13; CDR3 protein: CASSLQLNTEAFF; CDR3 DNA: TGTGCCAGCAGTTTACAATTGAACACTGAAGCTTTCTTT
J gene: TRBJ1-3; D gene: -; clone size: -; V gene: TRBV5-1; CDR3 length: 16; CDR3 protein: CASSLEGPASGNTIYF; CDR3 DNA: TGCGCCAGCAGCTTGGAGGGACCGGCCTCTGGAAACACCATATATTTT
J gene: TRBJ1-1; D gene: -; clone size: -; V gene: TRBV7-2; CDR3 length: 19; CDR3 protein: CASSLDEGPFLYSNTEAFF; CDR3 DNA: TGTGCCAGCAGCTTAGATGAGGGGCCATTCCTATATTCGAACACTGAAGCTTTCTTT
J gene: TRBJ2-2; D gene: TRBD1; clone size: -; V gene: TRBV7-7; CDR3 length: 15; CDR3 protein: CASSVGTGQTGELFF; CDR3 DNA: TGTGCCAGCAGCGTCGGGACAGGGCAAACCGGGGAGCTGTTTTTT
J gene: TRBJ2-7; D gene: -; clone size: -; V gene: TRBV28; CDR3 length: 14; CDR3 protein: CASSTGRRYYEQYF; CDR3 DNA: TGTGCCAGCAGTACGGGACGGAGGTATTACGAGCAGTACTTC
J gene: TRBJ1-1; D gene: -; clone size: -; V gene: TRBV29-1; CDR3 length: 12; CDR3 protein: CSVEGGRTEAFF; CDR3 DNA: TGCAGCGTTGAGGGCGGGAGGACTGAAGCTTTCTTT
J gene: TRBJ1-1; D gene: -; clone size: -; V gene: TRBV6-1; CDR3 length: 8; CDR3 protein: CAISGTFF; CDR3 DNA: TGTGCCATCTCAGGGACTTTCTTT
J gene: TRBJ2-3; D gene: -; clone size: -; V gene: TRBV1; CDR3 length: 19; CDR3 protein: CTSKIGGQGPLRSTDTQYF; CDR3 DNA: TGCACCAGCAAAATTGGGGGACAGGGACCTCTCCGGAGCACAGATACGCAGTATTTT
J gene: TRBJ2-5; D gene: TRBD2; clone size: -; V gene: TRBV28; CDR3 length: 18; CDR3 protein: CASSLGTRTSGGEETQYF; CDR3 DNA: TGTGCCAGCAGTTTGGGAACTAGGACTAGCGGGGGAGAAGAGACCCAGTACTTC
J gene: TRBJ2-7; D gene: TRBD2; clone size: -; V gene: TRBV19; CDR3 length: 12; CDR3 protein: CASSWGGSEQYF; CDR3 DNA: TGTGCCAGTAGTTGGGGGGGATCCGAGCAGTACTTC
J gene: TRBJ1-5; D gene: -; clone size: -; V gene: TRBV4-1; CDR3 length: 14; CDR3 protein: CASSQWDANQPQHF; CDR3 DNA: TGCGCCAGCAGCCAATGGGACGCCAATCAGCCCCAGCATTTT
J gene: TRBJ2-5; D gene: -; clone size: -; V gene: TRBV27; CDR3 length: 14; CDR3 protein: CASSLLDGTKTQYF; CDR3 DNA: TGTGCCAGCAGTTTACTGGACGGTACGAAGACCCAGTACTTC
J gene: TRBJ1-2; D gene: TRBD1; clone size: -; V gene: TRBV5-6; CDR3 length: 12; CDR3 protein: CASSLGQGRYTF; CDR3 DNA: TGTGCCAGCAGCTTGGGACAGGGAAGGTACACCTTC
J gene: TRBJ2-7; D gene: -; clone size: once; V gene: TRBV7-9; CDR3 length: 15; CDR3 protein: CASSLAGTTTYEQYF; CDR3 DNA: TGTGCCAGCAGCTTAGCCGGGACCACTACCTACGAGCAGTACTTC
J gene: TRBJ1-2; D gene: -; clone size: -; V gene: TRBV27; CDR3 length: 14; CDR3 protein: CASSLYGGYYGYTF; CDR3 DNA: TGTGCCAGCAGTTTATACGGCGGATACTATGGCTACACCTTC
J gene: TRBJ2-1; D gene: TRBD2; clone size: -; V gene: TRBV29-1; CDR3 length: 14; CDR3 protein: CSVVEREAYNEQFF; CDR3 DNA: TGCAGCGTTGTAGAGCGGGAGGCCTACAATGAGCAGTTCTTC
J gene: TRBJ2-3; D gene: TRBD2; clone size: once; V gene: TRBV7-3; CDR3 length: 17; CDR3 protein: CASSLSSAGDWDDTQYF; CDR3 DNA: TGTGCCAGCAGCTTAAGCAGTGCGGGAGATTGGGACGATACGCAGTATTTT
J gene: TRBJ2-1; D gene: -; clone size: -; V gene: TRBV4-3; CDR3 length: 15; CDR3 protein: CASSQDSGTYNEQFF; CDR3 DNA: TGCGCCAGCAGCCAAGACTCGGGAACCTACAATGAGCAGTTCTTC
J gene: TRBJ2-7; D gene: -; clone size: -; V gene: TRBV10-2; CDR3 length: 13; CDR3 protein: CASSEMGIYEQYF; CDR3 DNA: TGCGCCAGCAGTGAGATGGGAATCTACGAGCAGTACTTC
J gene: TRBJ2-7; D gene: -; clone size: -; V gene: TRBV7-9; CDR3 length: 14; CDR3 protein: CASSLTGVAYEQYF; CDR3 DNA: TGTGCCAGCAGCCTAACAGGCGTCGCCTACGAGCAGTACTTC
J gene: TRBJ2-7; D gene: -; clone size: -; V gene: TRBV7-9; CDR3 length: 15; CDR3 protein: CASSFGGGGIYEQYF; CDR3 DNA: TGTGCCAGCAGCTTCGGGGGCGGAGGGATCTACGAGCAGTACTTC
J gene: TRBJ1-1; D gene: -; clone size: -; V gene: TRBV7-9; CDR3 length: 18; CDR3 protein: CASSLAHRLQTGNTEAFF; CDR3 DNA: TGTGCCAGCAGCTTAGCGCATAGACTCCAAACCGGGAACACTGAAGCTTTCTTT
J gene: TRBJ1-1; D gene: -; clone size: -; V gene: TRBV19; CDR3 length: 11; CDR3 protein: CATIGGTEAFF; CDR3 DNA: TGTGCCACCATCGGGGGAACTGAAGCTTTCTTT
J gene: TRBJ1-5; D gene: TRBD1; clone size: -; V gene: TRBV25-1; CDR3 length: 15; CDR3 protein: CASSQGGPSNQPQHF; CDR3 DNA: TGTGCCAGCAGTCAGGGGGGGCCTAGCAATCAGCCCCAGCATTTT
J gene: TRBJ2-7; D gene: -; clone size: -; V gene: TRBV19; CDR3 length: 18; CDR3 protein: CASSMGVDTRDPAYEQYF; CDR3 DNA: TGTGCCAGTAGTATGGGGGTTGATACTCGGGACCCAGCCTACGAGCAGTACTTC
J gene: TRBJ2-7; D gene: -; clone size: -; V gene: TRBV20-1; CDR3 length: 10; CDR3 protein: CSAKLYEQYF; CDR3 DNA: TGCAGTGCCAAACTTTACGAGCAGTACTTC
J gene: TRBJ1-1; D gene: -; clone size: many; V gene: TRBV19; CDR3 length: 14; CDR3 protein: CASSIGGVNTEAFF; CDR3 DNA: TGTGCCAGTAGTATAGGGGGAGTGAACACTGAAGCTTTCTTT
J gene: TRBJ2-3; D gene: -; clone size: -; V gene: TRBV5-1; CDR3 length: 16; CDR3 protein: CASSLSNPGGTDTQYF; CDR3 DNA: TGCGCCAGCAGCTTGTCAAACCCGGGGGGCACAGATACGCAGTATTTT
J gene: TRBJ2-1; D gene: -; clone size: once; V gene: TRBV5-1; CDR3 length: 17; CDR3 protein: CASSPFQFSVPGEEQFF; CDR3 DNA: TGCGCCAGCAGCCCGTTCCAGTTTAGCGTGCCGGGGGAGGAGCAGTTCTTC
J gene: TRBJ2-3; D gene: -; clone size: -; V gene: TRBV18; CDR3 length: 16; CDR3 protein: CASSPTGPPSTDTQYF; CDR3 DNA: TGTGCCAGCTCGCCGACGGGACCCCCGAGCACAGATACGCAGTATTTT
J gene: TRBJ1-1; D gene: -; clone size: -; V gene: TRBV13; CDR3 length: 15; CDR3 protein: CASSLRVFENTEAFF; CDR3 DNA: TGTGCCAGCAGCTTAAGGGTATTTGAGAACACTGAAGCTTTCTTT
J gene: TRBJ1-4; D gene: -; clone size: -; V gene: TRBV27; CDR3 length: 15; CDR3 protein: CASSLGPLRGEKLFF; CDR3 DNA: TGTGCCAGCAGTCTGGGCCCACTACGAGGCGAAAAACTGTTTTTT
J gene: TRBJ2-7; D gene: -; clone size: -; V gene: TRBV5-1; CDR3 length: 16; CDR3 protein: CASSLTRDKPNYEQYF; CDR3 DNA: TGCGCCAGCAGCTTGACGCGGGACAAGCCGAACTACGAGCAGTACTTC